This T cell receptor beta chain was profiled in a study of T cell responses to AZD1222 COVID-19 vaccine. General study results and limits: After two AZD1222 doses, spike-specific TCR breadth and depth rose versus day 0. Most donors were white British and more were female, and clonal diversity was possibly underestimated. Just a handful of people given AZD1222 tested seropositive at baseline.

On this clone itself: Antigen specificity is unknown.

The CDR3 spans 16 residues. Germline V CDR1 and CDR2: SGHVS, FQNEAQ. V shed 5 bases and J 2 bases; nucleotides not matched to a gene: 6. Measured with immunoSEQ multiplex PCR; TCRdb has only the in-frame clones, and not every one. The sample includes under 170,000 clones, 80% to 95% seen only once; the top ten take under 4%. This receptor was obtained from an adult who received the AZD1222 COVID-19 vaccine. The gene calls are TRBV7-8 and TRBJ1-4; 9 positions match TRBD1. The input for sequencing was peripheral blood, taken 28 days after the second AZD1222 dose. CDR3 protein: CASSPRTGETNEKLFF. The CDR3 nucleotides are TGTGCCAGCAGCCCGCGGACAGGGGAGACTAATGAAAAACTGTTTTTT.